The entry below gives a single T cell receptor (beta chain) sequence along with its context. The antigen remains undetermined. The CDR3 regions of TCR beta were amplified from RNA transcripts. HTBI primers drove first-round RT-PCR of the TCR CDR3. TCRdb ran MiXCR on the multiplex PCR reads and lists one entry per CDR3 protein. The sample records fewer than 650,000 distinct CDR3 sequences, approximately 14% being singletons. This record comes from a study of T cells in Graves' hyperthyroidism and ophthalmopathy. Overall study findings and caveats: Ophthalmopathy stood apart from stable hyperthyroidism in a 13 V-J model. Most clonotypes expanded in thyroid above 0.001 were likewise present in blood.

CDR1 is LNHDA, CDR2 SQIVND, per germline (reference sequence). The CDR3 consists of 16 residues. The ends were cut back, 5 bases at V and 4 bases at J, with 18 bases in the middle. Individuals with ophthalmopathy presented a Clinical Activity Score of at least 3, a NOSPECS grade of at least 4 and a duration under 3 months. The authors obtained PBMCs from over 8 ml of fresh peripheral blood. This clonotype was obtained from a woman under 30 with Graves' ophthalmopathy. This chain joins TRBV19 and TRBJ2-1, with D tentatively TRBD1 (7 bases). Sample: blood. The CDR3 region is CASSVGGQLGYNEQFF. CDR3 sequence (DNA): TGTGCCAGTAGTGTGGGGGGACAGCTGGGTTACAATGAGCAGTTCTTC.